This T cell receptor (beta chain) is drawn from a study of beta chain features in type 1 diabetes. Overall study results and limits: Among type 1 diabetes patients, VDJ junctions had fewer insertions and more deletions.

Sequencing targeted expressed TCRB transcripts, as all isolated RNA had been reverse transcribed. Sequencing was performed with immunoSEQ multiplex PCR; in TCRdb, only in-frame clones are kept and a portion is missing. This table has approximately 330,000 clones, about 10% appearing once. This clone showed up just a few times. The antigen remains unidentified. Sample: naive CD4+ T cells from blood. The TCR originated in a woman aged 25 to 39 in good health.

CDR3 coding DNA: TGTGCCAGCTCACCGACTGCGGGACAGGGAATTCAGCCCCAGCATTTT. Its protein is CASSPTAGQGIQPQHF. The chain has TRBV18 and TRBJ1-5, with 9 bases aligning to TRBD1. V was clipped by 3 bases and J by 6 bases; unmatched bases: 9. This CDR3 has 16 amino acids. Per the germline V gene, CDR1 is KGHSH and CDR2 is LQKENI.